This TCR beta chain was captured by sequencing in a study of PD-1 blockade in mismatch repair-deficient tumors. CDR1 and CDR2 from the germline V gene are SGHRS and YFSETQ. The ends lost 0 bases at V and 4 bases at J; junction bases unmatched: 2. This CDR3 is built from 15 residues. Here immunoSEQ multiplex PCR was the method, and the copy in TCRdb shows in-frame clones only, minus some. The sample lists over 30,000 clones; 65% to 85% were seen once. The receptor was isolated from an adult with mismatch repair-deficient cancer. Sequences were derived from PBMCs, sampled roughly 6 weeks after starting pembrolizumab. This chain uses TRBV5-1 with TRBJ1-3; 9 nucleotides line up with TRBD1. CDR3 bases: TGCGCCAGCAGCTTGGGGACAGGGGCAGGAAACACCATATATTTT. As protein: CASSLGTGAGNTIYF.